These T cell receptor beta chains were read from a single sample in a study of OX40 agonist ivuxolimab in advanced cancers. The table came from immunoSEQ multiplex PCR; TCRdb's copy has only in-frame clones and leaves some out. The table has about 98,000 clones, about 92% seen once. The sequenced sample was CD4+ or CD8+ T cells sorted from blood, obtained in a trial of the OX40 agonist ivuxolimab. These receptor sequences come from an adult with an advanced solid tumor such as melanoma, head and neck, liver or kidney cancer. Each CDR3 is given with its conserved first and last residue. The D gene is left open where the match is weak. For some rows the clone size is stated as once, few or many, or as a class when expanded; others skip it.

d_gene: TRBD1; len: 17; j_gene: TRBJ1-3; v_gene: TRBV19; abundance: -; CDR3nt: TGTGCCAGTAGTCTTCCACAAATGGGACAGTCTGGAAACACCATATATTTT; CDR3aa: CASSLPQMGQSGNTIYF
d_gene: -; len: 15; j_gene: TRBJ1-3; v_gene: TRBV11-2; abundance: -; CDR3nt: TGTGCCAGCAGCTTAGACGGGCAGACTGGAAACACCATATATTTT; CDR3aa: CASSLDGQTGNTIYF
d_gene: -; len: 14; j_gene: TRBJ1-2; v_gene: TRBV10-1; abundance: -; CDR3nt: TGCGCCAGCAGTGAGTCGGGACGCGACTATGGCTACACCTTC; CDR3aa: CASSESGRDYGYTF
d_gene: -; len: 13; j_gene: TRBJ2-6; v_gene: TRBV5-6; abundance: -; CDR3nt: TGTGCCAGCAGCCTGGGACGGGCCAACGTCCTGACTTTC; CDR3aa: CASSLGRANVLTF
d_gene: TRBD1; len: 13; j_gene: TRBJ1-6; v_gene: TRBV29-1; abundance: -; CDR3nt: TGCAGCGTAGGGGACAGGGGTAATTCACCCCTCCACTTT; CDR3aa: CSVGDRGNSPLHF
d_gene: TRBD2; len: 15; j_gene: TRBJ2-1; v_gene: TRBV9; abundance: -; CDR3nt: TGTGCCAGCTCCGTAGCGGGAGATTTCTACAATGAGCAGTTCTTC; CDR3aa: CASSVAGDFYNEQFF
d_gene: -; len: 16; j_gene: TRBJ2-5; v_gene: TRBV19; abundance: few; CDR3nt: TGTGCCAGTAGTATTGTGGGGCCAAGTAGTAGAGAGACCCAGTACTTC; CDR3aa: CASSIVGPSSRETQYF
d_gene: -; len: 14; j_gene: TRBJ1-2; v_gene: TRBV15; abundance: -; CDR3nt: TGTGCCACCAGCAGAAACCGGGGGCTGTATGGCTACACCTTC; CDR3aa: CATSRNRGLYGYTF
d_gene: -; len: 13; j_gene: TRBJ2-1; v_gene: TRBV30; abundance: -; CDR3nt: TGTGCCTGGAGTGTATGGTCCGGGGATGAGCAGTTCTTC; CDR3aa: CAWSVWSGDEQFF
d_gene: -; len: 12; j_gene: TRBJ1-2; v_gene: TRBV10-1; abundance: -; CDR3nt: TGCGCCAGCAGGATATTTAACTATGGCTACACCTTC; CDR3aa: CASRIFNYGYTF
d_gene: TRBD1; len: 15; j_gene: TRBJ2-3; v_gene: TRBV14; abundance: -; CDR3nt: TGTGCCAGCAGCCGGACAGGGACCTACACAGATACGCAGTATTTT; CDR3aa: CASSRTGTYTDTQYF
d_gene: TRBD1; len: 12; j_gene: TRBJ2-1; v_gene: TRBV30; abundance: -; CDR3nt: TGTGCCTGGAGTCACAGGGGTAATGAGCAGTTCTTC; CDR3aa: CAWSHRGNEQFF
d_gene: -; len: 17; j_gene: TRBJ2-3; v_gene: TRBV4-3; abundance: -; CDR3nt: TGCGCCAGCAGCCAAGTACGGTCCGGGAGTTGGGGAGATACGCAGTATTTT; CDR3aa: CASSQVRSGSWGDTQYF
d_gene: TRBD1; len: 14; j_gene: TRBJ1-5; v_gene: TRBV2; abundance: -; CDR3nt: TGTGCCAGCGCTATAGGACAGGGGGGGCAGCCCCAGCATTTT; CDR3aa: CASAIGQGGQPQHF
d_gene: TRBD1; len: 17; j_gene: TRBJ1-5; v_gene: TRBV28; abundance: -; CDR3nt: TGTGCCAGCAGTATAATGACAGGGGGCTATGGTAATCAGCCCCAGCATTTT; CDR3aa: CASSIMTGGYGNQPQHF
d_gene: -; len: 13; j_gene: TRBJ1-5; v_gene: TRBV6-5; abundance: -; CDR3nt: TGTGCCAGCAGTTTAGGACGGAATCAGCCCCAGCATTTT; CDR3aa: CASSLGRNQPQHF
d_gene: -; len: 13; j_gene: TRBJ1-6; v_gene: TRBV2; abundance: -; CDR3nt: TGTGCCAGCACCGGATGGCGTAATTCACCCCTCCACTTT; CDR3aa: CASTGWRNSPLHF
d_gene: -; len: 14; j_gene: TRBJ2-7; v_gene: TRBV5-4; abundance: -; CDR3nt: TGTGCCAGCAGCTTGGCAGGGGAATCCTACGAGCAGTACTTC; CDR3aa: CASSLAGESYEQYF